This T cell receptor beta chain came from a study of CD8 T cells in ankylosing spondylitis. Study-level points and caveats: Certain motif variants had earlier appeared in reactive arthritis synovial fluid and blood.

A quantitative 5'-RACE method, one with molecular barcodes, was used to make TCR beta libraries. TCRdb reanalysed the 5' RACE reads using MiXCR and keeps one entry per CDR3 protein. The sample lists 35,000 or so distinct CDR3 sequences, 4.5% to 6% occurring once. Remarks on this clonotype: No antigen is known for it.

The CDR3 has 13 residues. The V gene lost 8 bases and the J gene lost 6 bases, with 18 bases spanning the gap. CDR1 and CDR2 from the germline V gene are SGHDT and YYEEEE. The sequence derives from a male donor with ankylosing spondylitis or in good health (not recorded which). The chain employs TRBV5-6 and TRBJ2-7; the D call may be TRBD1 or TRBD2 (5 bases each). The sample taken for sequencing was blood, either unsorted or a sorted T cell fraction (not recorded which). The CDR3 bases are TGTGCCAGGGGCTTCCGGGACGGCTGCGAGCAGTACTTC. Protein sequence: CARGFRDGCEQYF.